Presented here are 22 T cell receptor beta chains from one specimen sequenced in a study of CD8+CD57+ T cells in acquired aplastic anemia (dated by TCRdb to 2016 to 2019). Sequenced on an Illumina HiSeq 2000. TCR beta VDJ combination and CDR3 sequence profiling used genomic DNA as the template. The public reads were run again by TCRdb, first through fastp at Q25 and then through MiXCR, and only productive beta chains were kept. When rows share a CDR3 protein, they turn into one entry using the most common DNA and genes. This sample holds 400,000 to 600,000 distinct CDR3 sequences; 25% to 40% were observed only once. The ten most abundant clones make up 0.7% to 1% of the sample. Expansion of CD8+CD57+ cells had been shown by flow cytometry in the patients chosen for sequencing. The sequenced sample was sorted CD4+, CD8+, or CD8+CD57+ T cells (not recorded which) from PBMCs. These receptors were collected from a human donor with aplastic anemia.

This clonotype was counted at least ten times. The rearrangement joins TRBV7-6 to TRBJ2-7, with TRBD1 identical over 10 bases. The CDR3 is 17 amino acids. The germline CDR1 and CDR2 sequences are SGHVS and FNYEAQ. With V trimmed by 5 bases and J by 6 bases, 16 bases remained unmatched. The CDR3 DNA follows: TGTGCCAGCAGCGGTTGGGGGACAGGGGTCCTTTCGGTCGAGCAGTACTTC. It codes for CASSGWGTGVLSVEQYF.

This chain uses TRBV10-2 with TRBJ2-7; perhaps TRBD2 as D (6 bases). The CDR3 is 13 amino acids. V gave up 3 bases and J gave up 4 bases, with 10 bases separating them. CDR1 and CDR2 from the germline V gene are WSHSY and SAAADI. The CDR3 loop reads CASSDWGLYEQYF. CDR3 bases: TGCGCCAGCAGTGATTGGGGACTGTACGAGCAGTACTTC.

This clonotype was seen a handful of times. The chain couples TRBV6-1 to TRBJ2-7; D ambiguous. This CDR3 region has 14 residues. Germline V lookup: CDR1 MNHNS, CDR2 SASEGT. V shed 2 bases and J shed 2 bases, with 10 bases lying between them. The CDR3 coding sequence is TGTGCCAGCAGTGAAACACGTCTGACCTACGAGCAGTACTTC. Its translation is CASSETRLTYEQYF.

CDR3 residues: CASMVDRALPGELFF. CDR3 nucleotide sequence: TGTGCCTCGATGGTTGACAGGGCGCTACCGGGGGAGCTGTTTTTT. V is TRBV19 and J is TRBJ2-2, with TRBD1 matching over 7 bases. J lost 8 bases, V lost 11 bases, and 17 bases had no gene match. Per germline, CDR1 LNHDA and CDR2 SQIVND (reference sequence). CDR3 length: 15 residues. Full variable domain (rest looked up from reference TRBV19 and TRBJ2-2): DGGITQSPKYLFRKEGQNVTLSCEQNLNHDAMYWYRQDPGQGLRLIYYSQIVNDFQKGDIAEGYSVSREKKESFPLTVTSAQKNPTAFYLCASMVDRALPGELFFGEGSRLTVL.

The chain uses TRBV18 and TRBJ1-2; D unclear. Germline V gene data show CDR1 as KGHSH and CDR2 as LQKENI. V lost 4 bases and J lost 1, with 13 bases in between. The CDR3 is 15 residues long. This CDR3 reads CASSLRWQHNYGYTF. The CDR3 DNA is TGTGCCAGCTCACTCCGGTGGCAGCATAACTATGGCTACACCTTC.

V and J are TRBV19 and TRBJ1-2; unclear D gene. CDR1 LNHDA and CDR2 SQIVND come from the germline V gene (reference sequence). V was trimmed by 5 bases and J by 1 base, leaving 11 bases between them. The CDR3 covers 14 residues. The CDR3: CASSYTGGNYGYTF. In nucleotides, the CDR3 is TGTGCCAGTAGTTACACTGGTGGTAACTATGGCTACACCTTC. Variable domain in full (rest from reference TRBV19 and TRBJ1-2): DGGITQSPKYLFRKEGQNVTLSCEQNLNHDAMYWYRQDPGQGLRLIYYSQIVNDFQKGDIAEGYSVSREKKESFPLTVTSAQKNPTAFYLCASSYTGGNYGYTFGSGTRLTVV.

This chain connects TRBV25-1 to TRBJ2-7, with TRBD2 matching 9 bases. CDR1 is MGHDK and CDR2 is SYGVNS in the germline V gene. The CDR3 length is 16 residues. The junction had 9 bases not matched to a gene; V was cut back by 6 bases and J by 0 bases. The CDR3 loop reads CASSAPFSGGSYEQYF. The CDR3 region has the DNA TGTGCCAGCAGCGCCCCCTTTAGCGGGGGCTCCTACGAGCAGTACTTC.

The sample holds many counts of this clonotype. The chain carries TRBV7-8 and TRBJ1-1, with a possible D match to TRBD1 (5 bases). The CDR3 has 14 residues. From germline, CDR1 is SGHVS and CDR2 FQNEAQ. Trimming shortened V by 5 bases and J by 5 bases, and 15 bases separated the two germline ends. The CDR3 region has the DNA TGTGCCAGCAGCCTAGAGGCAGGGAGGACTGAAGCTTTCTTT. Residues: CASSLEAGRTEAFF. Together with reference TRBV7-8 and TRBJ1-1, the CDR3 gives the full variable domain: GAGVSQSPRYKVAKRGQDVALRCDPISGHVSLFWYQQALGQGPEFLTYFQNEAQLDKSGLPSDRFFAERPEGSVSTLKIQRTQQEDSAVYLCASSLEAGRTEAFFGQGTRLTVV.

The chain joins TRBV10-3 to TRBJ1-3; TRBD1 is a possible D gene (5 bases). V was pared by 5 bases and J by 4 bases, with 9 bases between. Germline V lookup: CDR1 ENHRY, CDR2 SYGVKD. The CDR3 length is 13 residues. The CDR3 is CAISKRQGNTIYF. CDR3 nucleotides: TGTGCCATCAGTAAACGACAGGGAAACACCATATATTTT.

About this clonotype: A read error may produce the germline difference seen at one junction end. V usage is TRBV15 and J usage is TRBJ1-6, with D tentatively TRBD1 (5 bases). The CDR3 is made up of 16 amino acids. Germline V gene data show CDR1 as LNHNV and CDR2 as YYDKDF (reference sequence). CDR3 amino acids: CAISRDLQGRNSPLHF. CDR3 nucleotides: TGTGCCATCAGCAGAGATCTGCAGGGTCGTAATTCACCCCTCCACTTT. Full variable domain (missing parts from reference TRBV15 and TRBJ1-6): DAMVIQNPRYQVTQFGKPVTLSCSQTLNHNVMYWYQQKSSQAPKLLFHYYDKDFNNEADTPDNFQSRRPNTSFCFLDIRSPGLGDTAMYLCAISRDLQGRNSPLHFGNGTRLTVT.

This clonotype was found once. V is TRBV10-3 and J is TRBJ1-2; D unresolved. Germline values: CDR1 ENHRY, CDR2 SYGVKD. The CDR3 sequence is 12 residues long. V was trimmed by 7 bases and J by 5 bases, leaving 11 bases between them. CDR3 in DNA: TGTGCCATCACCTCCCAGGAGTATGGCTACACCTTC. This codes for CAITSQEYGYTF.

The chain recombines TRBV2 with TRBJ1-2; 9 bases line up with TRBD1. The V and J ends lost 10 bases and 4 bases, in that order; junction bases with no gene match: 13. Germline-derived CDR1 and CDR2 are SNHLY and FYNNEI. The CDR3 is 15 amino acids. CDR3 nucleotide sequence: TGTGCCACGGCCTCGACGGGACAGGGCCTCTATGGCTACACCTTC. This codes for CATASTGQGLYGYTF.

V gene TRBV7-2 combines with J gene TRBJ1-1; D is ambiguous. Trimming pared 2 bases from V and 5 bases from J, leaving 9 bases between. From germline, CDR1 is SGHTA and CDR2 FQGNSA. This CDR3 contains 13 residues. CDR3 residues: CASSLKRETEAFF. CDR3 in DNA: TGTGCCAGCAGCTTAAAGCGGGAAACTGAAGCTTTCTTT.

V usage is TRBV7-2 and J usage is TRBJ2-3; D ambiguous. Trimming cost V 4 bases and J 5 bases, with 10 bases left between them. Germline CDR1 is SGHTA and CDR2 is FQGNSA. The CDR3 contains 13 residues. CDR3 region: CASSSSRLDTQYF. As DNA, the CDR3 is TGTGCCAGCAGCTCTTCGAGACTAGATACGCAGTATTTT.

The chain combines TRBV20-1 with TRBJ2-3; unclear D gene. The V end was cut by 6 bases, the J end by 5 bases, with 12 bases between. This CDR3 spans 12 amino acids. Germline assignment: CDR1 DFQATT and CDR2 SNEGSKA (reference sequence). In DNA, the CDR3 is TGCAGTGCACGGAAAACGGGAGATACGCAGTATTTT. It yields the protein CSARKTGDTQYF.

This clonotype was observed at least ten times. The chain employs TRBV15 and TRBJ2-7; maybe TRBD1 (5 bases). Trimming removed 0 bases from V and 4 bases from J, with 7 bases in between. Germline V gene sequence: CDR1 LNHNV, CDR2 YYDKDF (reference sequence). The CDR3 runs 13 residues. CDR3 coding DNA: TGTGCCACCAGCAGAGATCCAGGGTACGAGCAGTACTTC. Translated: CATSRDPGYEQYF.

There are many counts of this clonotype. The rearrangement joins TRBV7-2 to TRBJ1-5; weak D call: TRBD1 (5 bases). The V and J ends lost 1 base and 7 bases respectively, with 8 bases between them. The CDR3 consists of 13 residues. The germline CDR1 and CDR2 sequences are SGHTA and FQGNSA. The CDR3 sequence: CASSLGGEQPQHF. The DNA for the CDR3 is TGTGCCAGCAGCTTAGGAGGGGAGCAGCCCCAGCATTTT.

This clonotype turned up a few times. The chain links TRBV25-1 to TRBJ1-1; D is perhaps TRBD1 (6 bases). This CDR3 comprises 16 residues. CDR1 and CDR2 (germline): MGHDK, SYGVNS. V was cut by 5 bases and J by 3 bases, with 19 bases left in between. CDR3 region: CASSLGAGSGDTEAFF. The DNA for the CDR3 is TGTGCCAGCAGTTTGGGGGCAGGGTCGGGTGACACTGAAGCTTTCTTT.

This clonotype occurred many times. The CDR3 spells CASSQDRRQGDEQYF. The CDR3 DNA is TGTGCCAGCAGCCAAGATCGGCGGCAGGGGGACGAGCAGTACTTC. V usage is TRBV4-2 and J usage is TRBJ2-7, with 7 bases matching TRBD1. This CDR3 region has 15 residues. V trimming: 0 bases; J trimming: 5 bases; junction bases outside the gene matches: 7. The germline V gene has CDR1 LGHNA and CDR2 YNFKEQ.

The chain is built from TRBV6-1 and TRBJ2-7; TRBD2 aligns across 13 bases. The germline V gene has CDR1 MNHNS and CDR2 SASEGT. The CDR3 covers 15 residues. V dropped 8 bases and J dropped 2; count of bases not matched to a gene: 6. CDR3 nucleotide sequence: TGTGCCAGCGGCGAGGGACTAGCGGGGCCCTACGAGCAGTACTTC. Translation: CASGEGLAGPYEQYF.

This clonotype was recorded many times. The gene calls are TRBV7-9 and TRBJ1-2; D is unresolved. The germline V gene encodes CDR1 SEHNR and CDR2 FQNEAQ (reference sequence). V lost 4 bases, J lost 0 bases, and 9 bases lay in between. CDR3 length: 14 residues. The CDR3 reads CASSSSRANYGYTF. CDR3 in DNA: TGTGCCAGCAGCTCGAGCCGAGCTAACTATGGCTACACCTTC.

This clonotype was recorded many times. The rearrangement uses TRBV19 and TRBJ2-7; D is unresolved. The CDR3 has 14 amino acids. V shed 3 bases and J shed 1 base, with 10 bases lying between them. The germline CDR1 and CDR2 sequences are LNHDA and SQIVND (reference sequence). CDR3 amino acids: CASSISPGSYEQYF. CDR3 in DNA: TGTGCCAGTAGTATTAGTCCAGGATCCTACGAGCAGTACTTC. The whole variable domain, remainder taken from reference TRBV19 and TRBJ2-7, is DGGITQSPKYLFRKEGQNVTLSCEQNLNHDAMYWYRQDPGQGLRLIYYSQIVNDFQKGDIAEGYSVSREKKESFPLTVTSAQKNPTAFYLCASSISPGSYEQYFGPGTRLTVT.